This entry describes one T cell receptor beta chain. CDR3 size: 15 residues. J lost 3 bases, V lost 3 bases, and 6 bases had no gene match. Germline CDR1 and CDR2: MGHRA and YSYEKL. In the authors' workflow: Amplification of reference gene primers provided the estimated nucleated cell counts. Libraries were prepared by immunoSEQ multiplex PCR; TCRdb keeps only in-frame clonotypes and omits some of them. The V and J calls and the clone size are those of that table, but D and trimming were determined from the DNA. The sample carries fewer than 300,000 clones, about 90% recorded once. This record comes from a study of blood T cell repertoires in COVID-19. Study summary: Whether acute or convalescent, the COVID-19 samples came from the United States, Italy and Spain.

The sample consisted of peripheral blood. This chain connects TRBV4-1 to TRBJ2-3, with TRBD1 identical over 7 bases. The origin of this receptor is a woman in her fifties or sixties with acute or convalescent COVID-19. In DNA, the CDR3 is TGCGCCAGCAGCCAGACAGGGATCAAGACAGATACGCAGTATTTT. Amino acids: CASSQTGIKTDTQYF.